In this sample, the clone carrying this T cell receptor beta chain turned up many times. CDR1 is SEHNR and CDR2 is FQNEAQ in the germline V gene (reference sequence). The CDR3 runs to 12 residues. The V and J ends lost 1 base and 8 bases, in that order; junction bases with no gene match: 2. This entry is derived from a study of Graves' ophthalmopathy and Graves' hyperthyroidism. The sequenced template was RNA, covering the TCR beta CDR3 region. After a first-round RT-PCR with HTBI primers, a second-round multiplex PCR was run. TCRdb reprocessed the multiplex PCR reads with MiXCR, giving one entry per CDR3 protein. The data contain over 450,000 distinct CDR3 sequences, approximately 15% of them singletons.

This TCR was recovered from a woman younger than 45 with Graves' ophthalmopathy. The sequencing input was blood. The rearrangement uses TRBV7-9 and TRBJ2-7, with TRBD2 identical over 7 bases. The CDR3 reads CASSLGREKQYF. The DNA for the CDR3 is TGTGCCAGCAGCTTAGGGCGGGAGAAGCAGTACTTC.